Listed below are T cell receptor beta chains from one sample, sequenced in a study of T cell changes during pregnancy in multiple sclerosis. Profiled with immunoSEQ multiplex PCR; TCRdb holds only in-frame clones, not every one. The data show over 60,000 clones, around 91% seen once. This material consisted of peripheral blood, taken in the third trimester of pregnancy. These receptors came from a female donor in good health, enrolled as a control in a pregnancy study. The CDR3 runs from the conserved cysteine through the conserved F or W. Each record gives: V gene, J gene, clone size, D gene, CDR3 DNA, CDR3 protein. A D gene is named only where the DNA matches it firmly. Some rows have no size entry. The others give once, few or many, or a class for an expanded clone.

TRBV5-6,TRBJ1-4,-,TRBD1,TGTGCCAGCAGCGCGGACAGGGGCAGGAATGAAAAACTGTTTTTT,CASSADRGRNEKLFF
TRBV28,TRBJ2-7,-,TRBD2,TGTGCCAGCAGTTGGGGACTAGCGGGAGAGTCCTCCTACGAGCAGTACTTC,CASSWGLAGESSYEQYF
TRBV5-4,TRBJ2-1,-,-,TGTGCCAGCAGCTTGTCTAATGAGCAGTTCTTC,CASSLSNEQFF
TRBV27,TRBJ1-5,-,-,TGTGCCAGCACCCCCGGGAGCTCAGCCACTCAGCCCCAGCATTTT,CASTPGSSATQPQHF
TRBV18,TRBJ2-7,-,-,TGTGCCAGCTCACCACCGAGGGCGCGCTCCTACGAGCAGTACTTC,CASSPPRARSYEQYF
TRBV6-5,TRBJ2-1,-,TRBD1,TGTGCCAGCGGCGACAGGGACAATGAGCAGTTCTTC,CASGDRDNEQFF
TRBV28,TRBJ2-3,-,TRBD2,TGTGCCAGCAGCCCCGGGACTAGCGGGAGGGCCCGGTATACGCAGTATTTT,CASSPGTSGRARYTQYF
TRBV5-6,TRBJ1-2,-,-,TGTGCCAGCAGCCCGGGAGTTCCGGGGGGCTATGGCTACACCTTC,CASSPGVPGGYGYTF
TRBV19,TRBJ1-3,once,-,TGTGCCAGTAGTATAGATCATAACAGTGGGAGGTCTGGAAACACCATATATTTT,CASSIDHNSGRSGNTIYF
TRBV6-1,TRBJ1-4,-,-,TGTGCCAGCAGCCCGGGATTCCAAAGCGAGGGACTGTTTTTT,CASSPGFQSEGLFF
TRBV6-5,TRBJ1-2,-,TRBD1,TGTGCCAGCAGTTACTCTGGGACAGGGGGTGGTGGCTACACCTTC,CASSYSGTGGGGYTF
TRBV19,TRBJ2-5,-,TRBD2,TGTGCCAGTAGATTAACTAGCGGGAGAGAGACCCAGTACTTC,CASRLTSGRETQYF
TRBV28,TRBJ1-2,few,TRBD1,TGTGCCAGCAGCACTTCCAGGGGGCGGTACACCTTC,CASSTSRGRYTF
TRBV18,TRBJ2-4,once,TRBD1,TGTGCCAGCTCACCCCGGACAGGCTCACCAGGGGTAGCCAAAAACATTCAGTACTTC,CASSPRTGSPGVAKNIQYF
TRBV19,TRBJ1-1,-,TRBD1,TGTGCCAGTAGTACCACAGGGGACACTGAAGCTTTCTTT,CASSTTGDTEAFF
TRBV27,TRBJ2-7,-,TRBD2,TGTGCCAGCAGTTTCTACCCCCCTCACACAACATTGACTAGCGGGAGGGCCTACGAGCAGTACTTC,CASSFYPPHTTLTSGRAYEQYF
TRBV30,TRBJ2-5,-,-,TGTGCCTGGAGTGTTGCTAGGAGAGAGACCCAGTACTTC,CAWSVARRETQYF
TRBV5-6,TRBJ2-7,-,-,TGTGCCAGCATTGAACAGGGTGGGTACGAGCAGTACTTC,CASIEQGGYEQYF
TRBV5-4,TRBJ1-2,-,TRBD1,TGTGCCAGCAGCGCCGGGACAGGGGGCTTCTATGGCTACACCTTC,CASSAGTGGFYGYTF
TRBV7-2,TRBJ2-2,-,-,TGTGCCAGCAGCTTAGAGGGGTCGAACACCGGGGAGCTGTTTTTT,CASSLEGSNTGELFF
TRBV6-1,TRBJ2-7,-,-,TGTGCCAGCAGCGGGGGACCTTCAGCCTCCTACGAGCAGTACTTC,CASSGGPSASYEQYF
TRBV4-1,TRBJ2-2,-,-,TGCGCCAGCAGCCCCCGTGCGGCCTCGGGAACCGGGGAGCTGTTTTTT,CASSPRAASGTGELFF
TRBV6-1,TRBJ1-3,-,TRBD1,TGTGCCAGCAGGCGACAGGGAGAACCCGGAAACACCATATATTTT,CASRRQGEPGNTIYF
TRBV10-1,TRBJ2-3,-,TRBD2,TGCGCCACCAAAGAAGCAGCGGGAGGCGACACAGATACGCAGTATTTT,CATKEAAGGDTDTQYF
TRBV7-2,TRBJ1-5,-,-,TGTGCCAGCAGCTTAGGGGTGAAGGGGCGGTCAAATCAGCCCCAGCATTTT,CASSLGVKGRSNQPQHF
TRBV28,TRBJ2-7,-,TRBD2,TGTGCCAGCAGCCCGCCTGGGGGGGTGACCTACGAGCAGTACTTC,CASSPPGGVTYEQYF
TRBV6-6,TRBJ2-3,-,-,TGTGCCAGCAGTTCCCATTCCGATACGCAGTATTTT,CASSSHSDTQYF
TRBV6-1,TRBJ1-2,-,-,TGTGCCAGCAGTGAACTCAGGGGTGGCTACACCTTC,CASSELRGGYTF
TRBV27,TRBJ1-5,-,-,TGTGCCAGCAGGGGCAGGGCTCAGCCCCAGCATTTT,CASRGRAQPQHF
TRBV5-4,TRBJ2-3,-,-,TGTGCCAGCAGCCAGACTAACACAGATACGCAGTATTTT,CASSQTNTDTQYF
TRBV6-4,TRBJ1-1,-,TRBD1,TGTGCCAGCAGCAGGGACAGGGGGCCGGGCACTGAAGCTTTCTTT,CASSRDRGPGTEAFF
TRBV15,TRBJ1-2,-,-,TGTGCCACCAGACTGGGACTCGACTACACCTTC,CATRLGLDYTF
TRBV5-1,TRBJ2-5,-,TRBD2,TGCGCCAGCAGAGCTGGGACTAGCAGCCAAGAGACCCAGTACTTC,CASRAGTSSQETQYF
TRBV30,TRBJ2-7,-,-,TGTGCCTCCGATTGGGGGCGCGAGCAGTACTTC,CASDWGREQYF
TRBV5-1,TRBJ2-2,-,-,TGCGCCAGCAGCCGCCCTAGAGGGATAACGAACACCGGGGAGCTGTTTTTT,CASSRPRGITNTGELFF
TRBV5-1,TRBJ1-1,-,TRBD1,TGCGCCAGCAGCTTGTGGACAGGGGGCCAGACTGAAGCTTTCTTT,CASSLWTGGQTEAFF
TRBV7-9,TRBJ2-1,-,-,TGTGCCAGCAGCTTAGGGTCGGGTTGGCAGGGAGGCCCCTACAATGAGCAGTTCTTC,CASSLGSGWQGGPYNEQFF
TRBV6-5,TRBJ2-7,-,TRBD2,TGTGCCAGCAGCTCGAGCGGGAGCGAGCAGTACTTC,CASSSSGSEQYF
TRBV9,TRBJ1-3,-,TRBD1,TGTGCCAGCAGCGTAGGACAGGGGATCTCTGGAAACACCATATATTTT,CASSVGQGISGNTIYF
TRBV5-1,TRBJ1-3,-,TRBD1,TGCGCCAGCAGCCAAGGGGGCCACTCTGGAAACACCATATATTTT,CASSQGGHSGNTIYF
TRBV27,TRBJ2-7,once,-,TGTGCCAGCAGTTTAACAGCTTCCTACGAGCAGTACTTC,CASSLTASYEQYF
TRBV6-5,TRBJ1-1,-,-,TGTGCCAGCAGTTATCTTGGGGGGGACACTGAAGCTTTCTTT,CASSYLGGDTEAFF
TRBV5-1,TRBJ1-1,-,TRBD1,TGCGCCAGCAGCCCACAGGGGGCGAACACTGAAGCTTTCTTT,CASSPQGANTEAFF
TRBV19,TRBJ1-4,-,TRBD1,TGTGCCAGTAGTATGGGGAAGGGGGCTACTAATGAAAAACTGTTTTTT,CASSMGKGATNEKLFF
TRBV30,TRBJ1-2,-,-,TGTGCCTGGACAGGGGCTAACTATGGCTACACCTTC,CAWTGANYGYTF
TRBV14,TRBJ2-1,-,TRBD2,TGTGCCAGCAGCCAAGTTCAGTCGGGGGGATCTCAGCAGTTCTTC,CASSQVQSGGSQQFF
TRBV28,TRBJ2-5,-,-,TGTGCCAGCAGTGACTACCAAGAGACCCAGTACTTC,CASSDYQETQYF
TRBV7-2,TRBJ2-7,-,TRBD1,TGTGCCAGCAGCCGCCCGGGACAGGGCTACGAGCAGTACTTC,CASSRPGQGYEQYF
TRBV18,TRBJ2-1,-,-,TGTGCCAGCTCACCACCTGCTAGCCATGAGCAGTTCTTC,CASSPPASHEQFF
TRBV5-6,TRBJ2-2,-,-,TGTGCCAGCAGCTTGGCCACGGTCTTGACCGGGGAGCTGTTTTTT,CASSLATVLTGELFF
TRBV10-2,TRBJ2-1,-,-,TGCGCCAGCAAAGAAAGAGGGGGCAATGAGCAGTTCTTC,CASKERGGNEQFF
TRBV28,TRBJ2-7,once,-,TGTGCCAGCAGCCCTGGGAGTCGCCCGGTCTACGAGCAGTACTTC,CASSPGSRPVYEQYF